This entry describes one T cell receptor (beta chain). The sample originates from a study of blood T cell repertoires in COVID-19. Across the whole study: Sites across the United States, Italy and Spain contributed samples from acute and convalescent COVID-19. The cDNA or gDNA used as material had been derived from T cells, B-cell-depleted T cells, or PBMCs.

In the source study's methods: Reference gene primer amplification yielded estimated nucleated cell counts. Here immunoSEQ multiplex PCR was the method, and the copy in TCRdb shows in-frame clones only, minus some. V and J calls and clone size come straight from that table; D and trimming were deduced from the DNA. The sample records about 140,000 clones, about 79% being singletons. CDR1 and CDR2 from the germline V gene are MGHDK and SYGVNS. The CDR3 has 15 residues. Trimming shortened V by 3 bases and J by 2 bases, and 13 bases separated the two germline ends. This receptor was identified in a man aged 55 to 69 with active or convalescent COVID-19. The sample consisted of peripheral blood. V and J are TRBV25-1 and TRBJ1-1, with D tentatively TRBD1 (6 bases). CDR3 amino acids: CASSDHRTANTEAFF. CDR3 nucleotides: TGTGCCAGCAGTGATCACAGGACAGCAAACACTGAAGCTTTCTTT.